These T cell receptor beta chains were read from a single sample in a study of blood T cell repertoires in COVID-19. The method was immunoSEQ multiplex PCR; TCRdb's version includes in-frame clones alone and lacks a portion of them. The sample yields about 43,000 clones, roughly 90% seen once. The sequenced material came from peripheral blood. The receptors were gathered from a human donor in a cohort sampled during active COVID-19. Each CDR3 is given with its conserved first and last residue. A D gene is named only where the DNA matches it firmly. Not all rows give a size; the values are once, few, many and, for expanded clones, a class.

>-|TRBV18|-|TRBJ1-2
CASSPSTGAADGYTF
TGTGCCAGCTCACCATCCACAGGTGCCGCGGATGGCTACACCTTC
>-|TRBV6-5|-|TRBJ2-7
CASSYSGRTIIYEQYF
TGTGCCAGCAGTTACTCTGGGAGGACGATAATCTACGAGCAGTACTTC
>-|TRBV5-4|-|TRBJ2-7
CASRQGREQYF
TGTGCCAGCAGGCAGGGGCGCGAGCAGTACTTC
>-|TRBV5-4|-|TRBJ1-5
CASSFGQAQPQHF
TGTGCCAGCAGCTTTGGGCAGGCTCAGCCCCAGCATTTT
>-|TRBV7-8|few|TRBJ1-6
CASSLDSQYNSPLHF
TGTGCCAGCAGCTTGGACAGCCAATATAATTCACCCCTCCACTTT
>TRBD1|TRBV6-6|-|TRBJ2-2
CASSNRGRTNGELFF
TGTGCCAGCAGCAACAGGGGGCGTACAAACGGGGAGCTGTTTTTT
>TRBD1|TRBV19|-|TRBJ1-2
CASSTPGTDVFYGYTF
TGTGCCAGTAGTACACCCGGGACAGACGTTTTCTATGGCTACACCTTC
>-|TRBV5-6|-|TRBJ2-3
CASSLWGERHTQYF
TGTGCCAGCAGCTTGTGGGGGGAACGGCACACGCAGTATTTT
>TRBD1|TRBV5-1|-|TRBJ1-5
CASSYGTDVNQPQHF
TGCGCCAGCAGCTACGGGACAGATGTCAATCAGCCCCAGCATTTT
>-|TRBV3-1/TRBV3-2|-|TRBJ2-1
CASSQIKASAPNEQFF
TGTGCCAGCAGCCAAATTAAGGCTAGCGCTCCCAATGAGCAGTTCTTC
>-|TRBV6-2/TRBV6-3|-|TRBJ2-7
CASSYSGQSIYEQYF
TGTGCCAGCAGTTACAGCGGACAGTCGATCTACGAGCAGTACTTC
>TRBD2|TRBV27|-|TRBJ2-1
CASSRGLAGAGSYNEQFF
TGTGCCAGCAGCCGGGGACTAGCGGGGGCAGGGTCCTACAATGAGCAGTTCTTC
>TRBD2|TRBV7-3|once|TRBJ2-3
CASSSAGLAGSTDTQYF
TGTGCCAGCAGCTCAGCGGGACTAGCGGGAAGCACAGATACGCAGTATTTT